One TCR beta chain is described in this entry. This sample was taken from a study of blood T cell repertoires in COVID-19. Study as a whole: COVID-19 samples collected from the United States, Italy and Spain covered acute and convalescent phases.

The assay was immunoSEQ multiplex PCR, and TCRdb's table has in-frame clones only and misses some. The sample has around 110,000 clones; approximately 90% are singletons. This CDR3 has 17 amino acids. V shed 6 bases, J shed 1 base, and the junction held 14 bases outside the gene matches. Germline-derived CDR1 and CDR2 are SEHNR and FQNEAQ (reference sequence). The sequenced material came from peripheral blood. The sequence was collected from a human donor with active COVID-19. The donor label of this sample is uncertain. The chain has TRBV7-9 and TRBJ2-5; 7 bases fit TRBD1. The CDR3 spells CASRPGQRLQSQETQYF. CDR3 sequence (DNA): TGTGCCAGCAGACCGGGACAGAGACTCCAATCCCAAGAGACCCAGTACTTC.